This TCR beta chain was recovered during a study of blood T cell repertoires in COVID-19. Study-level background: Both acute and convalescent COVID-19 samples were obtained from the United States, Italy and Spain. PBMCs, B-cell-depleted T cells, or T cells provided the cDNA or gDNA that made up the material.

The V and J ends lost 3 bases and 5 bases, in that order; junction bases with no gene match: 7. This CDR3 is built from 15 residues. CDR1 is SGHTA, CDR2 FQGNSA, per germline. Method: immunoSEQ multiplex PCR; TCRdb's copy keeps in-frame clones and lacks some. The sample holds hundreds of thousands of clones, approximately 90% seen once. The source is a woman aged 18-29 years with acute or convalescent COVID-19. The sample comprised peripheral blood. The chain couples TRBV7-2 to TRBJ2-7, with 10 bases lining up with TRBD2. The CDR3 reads CASSFYSGGTNEQYF. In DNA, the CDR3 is TGTGCCAGCAGCTTTTATAGCGGGGGGACGAACGAGCAGTACTTC.